Listed below are T cell receptor beta chains from one sample, sequenced in a study of graft-versus-host responses after intestinal transplantation. This table comes from immunoSEQ multiplex PCR, and its TCRdb copy is limited to in-frame clones, with some not included. Of about 80,000 clones in the sample, around nine tenths were seen once. The antigens for these receptors are not known. This sample comprised unstimulated CD4+ T cells sorted from spleen or lymph node cells, obtained before intestinal transplant. These TCRs come from a human donor who received an intestinal transplant. Each CDR3 is given without its conserved first and last residue. Each record gives: CDR3 protein, D gene, V gene, CDR3 length, J gene. D genes are given only for firm matches.

cdr3_aa: ASSWDRVQAGELF
d_call: TRBD1
v_call: TRBV5-1
cdr3_length: 13
j_call: TRBJ2-2

cdr3_aa: ASRDLQGTSHNEQF
d_call: TRBD2
v_call: TRBV2
cdr3_length: 14
j_call: TRBJ2-1

cdr3_aa: ASSSRDSYEQY
d_call: TRBD1
v_call: TRBV7-9
cdr3_length: 11
j_call: TRBJ2-7

cdr3_aa: ASSFRGGGNYGYT
d_call: -
v_call: TRBV27
cdr3_length: 13
j_call: TRBJ1-2

cdr3_aa: ASSLNGERELF
d_call: -
v_call: TRBV13
cdr3_length: 11
j_call: TRBJ2-2

cdr3_aa: ASSLPGYEQY
d_call: -
v_call: TRBV28
cdr3_length: 10
j_call: TRBJ2-7

cdr3_aa: ASSVGSGTYEQY
d_call: -
v_call: TRBV9
cdr3_length: 12
j_call: TRBJ2-7

cdr3_aa: ASSRTVQETQY
d_call: -
v_call: TRBV5-5
cdr3_length: 11
j_call: TRBJ2-5

cdr3_aa: ASSGLAGTGYEQY
d_call: -
v_call: TRBV5-6
cdr3_length: 13
j_call: TRBJ2-7

cdr3_aa: ASSEAHGWF
d_call: -
v_call: TRBV6-1
cdr3_length: 9
j_call: TRBJ2-1

cdr3_aa: ASSLAPSGSDRGETQY
d_call: TRBD2
v_call: TRBV5-4
cdr3_length: 16
j_call: TRBJ2-5

cdr3_aa: ASSLGPVGNQPQH
d_call: -
v_call: TRBV5-1
cdr3_length: 13
j_call: TRBJ1-5

cdr3_aa: ASSPTSGRASEQY
d_call: TRBD2
v_call: TRBV27
cdr3_length: 13
j_call: TRBJ2-7

cdr3_aa: ASSESGVNGYT
d_call: -
v_call: TRBV10-2
cdr3_length: 11
j_call: TRBJ1-2

cdr3_aa: GGGQPQH
d_call: -
v_call: TRBV20-1
cdr3_length: 7
j_call: TRBJ1-5

cdr3_aa: ASSDVGGNTEAF
d_call: -
v_call: TRBV5-4
cdr3_length: 12
j_call: TRBJ1-1